A selection of T cell receptor beta chains follows, all from one sample in a study of CD8 T cells in Susac syndrome. TCRdb reprocessed the immunoSEQ multiplex PCR reads via MiXCR and lists one record per CDR3 protein. The sample includes roughly 120,000 distinct CDR3 sequences, 96% of them seen just once. The sample comprised CD4+ T cells from PBMCs. These receptor sequences come from a human donor in good health. Both conserved end residues are part of each CDR3. D genes are given only for firm matches. Not all rows give a size; the values are once, few, many and, for expanded clones, a class.

v_call,clone_size,d_call,j_call,cdr3_nt,cdr3_aa
TRBV29-1,NA,NA,TRBJ2-5,TGCAGCGTTGGCGACGGAGGGACCCAGTACTTC,CSVGDGGTQYF
TRBV29-1,NA,NA,TRBJ2-7,TGCAGCGCGGGGCTTGGGGCCTACGAGCAGTACTTC,CSAGLGAYEQYF
TRBV6-2/TRBV6-3,once,TRBD1,TRBJ2-5,TGTGCCAGCAGTAAAGACAGGGGCAGGGAGACCCAGTACTTC,CASSKDRGRETQYF
TRBV30,NA,TRBD2,TRBJ2-5,TGTGCCTGGAGTGCCGTGGGGGGGGTCCGACAAGAGACCCAGTACTTC,CAWSAVGGVRQETQYF
TRBV27,NA,NA,TRBJ1-5,TGTGCCAGCAGTCCTCTCCCGGGACCCCAGCATTTT,CASSPLPGPQHF
TRBV12-3/TRBV12-4,NA,NA,TRBJ2-5,TGTGCCAGCAGTTTAAGAGGGAACGGTGAAGAGACCCAGTACTTC,CASSLRGNGEETQYF
TRBV3-1,few,NA,TRBJ1-5,TGTGCCAGCAGCCATCCAGGGAGCAATCAGCCCCAGCATTTT,CASSHPGSNQPQHF
TRBV5-1,NA,TRBD1,TRBJ2-3,TGCGCCAGCAGCTCAGGGGGAGATACGCAGTATTTT,CASSSGGDTQYF
TRBV20-1,NA,NA,TRBJ1-2,TGCAGTGCCCGTGAGAACTATGGCTACACCTTC,CSARENYGYTF
TRBV28,NA,NA,TRBJ1-4,TGTGCCAGCAGCGGAAGTGAAAAACTGTTTTTT,CASSGSEKLFF
TRBV6-1,NA,TRBD2,TRBJ2-5,TGTGCCAGCTCCCGGGGGGGGCCGGGGGAGACCCAGTACTTC,CASSRGGPGETQYF
TRBV5-1,NA,NA,TRBJ2-3,TGCGCCAGCAGCTTGGATGGGGCGCGGGGTAGGGATACGCAGTATTTT,CASSLDGARGRDTQYF
TRBV19,NA,TRBD1,TRBJ1-5,TGTGCCAGTAGTATAGGAGCAGGGACAGGGCAGCCCCAGCATTTT,CASSIGAGTGQPQHF
TRBV3-1,NA,TRBD1,TRBJ1-2,TGTGCCAGCAGCCAAGGGACAGGGGGCGCATCCTATGGCTACACCTTC,CASSQGTGGASYGYTF
TRBV28,once,TRBD1,TRBJ2-5,TGTGCCAGCAGTTTATGGGACAGGTCTAATCAAGAGACCCAGTACTTC,CASSLWDRSNQETQYF
TRBV20-1,once,TRBD1,TRBJ1-5,TGCAGTGCTAGAGAGGGGACAGGGAAGAGTCAGCCCCAGCATTTT,CSAREGTGKSQPQHF
TRBV12-3/TRBV12-4,NA,TRBD1,TRBJ1-2,TGTGCCAGCAGTCCTGACGGGACAGGCTATGGCTACACCTTC,CASSPDGTGYGYTF
TRBV9,once,TRBD1,TRBJ1-6,TGTGCCAGCAGACCCGGGACAGATAATTCACCCCTCCACTTT,CASRPGTDNSPLHF
TRBV29-1,NA,NA,TRBJ2-1,TGCAGCGCAACCGGGACTCGTAATGAGCAGTTCTTC,CSATGTRNEQFF
TRBV28,NA,NA,TRBJ1-3,TGTGCCAGCAGTTTAGAAGGCTCTGGAAACACCATATATTTT,CASSLEGSGNTIYF
TRBV7-2,NA,TRBD2,TRBJ2-3,TGTGCCAGCAGCCAAAGATCTAGCGGATATAGGACAGATACGCAGTATTTT,CASSQRSSGYRTDTQYF
TRBV4-3,NA,TRBD2,TRBJ2-7,TGCGCCAGCAGCCAAGAGACTAGCGGGAGGCCCCGATCCTACGAGCAGTACTTC,CASSQETSGRPRSYEQYF
TRBV7-9,NA,NA,TRBJ1-4,TGTGCCAGCAGCGAGCGCTCTACAACTAATGAAAAACTGTTTTTT,CASSERSTTNEKLFF
TRBV7-8,NA,NA,TRBJ1-2,TGTGCCAGCAGCTTAGGGGGGGGGCAGGGGCCTTATGGCTACACCTTC,CASSLGGGQGPYGYTF
TRBV20-1,once,NA,TRBJ2-3,TGCAGTGCTAGAGGGGGGGATACGCAGTATTTT,CSARGGDTQYF
TRBV4-1,NA,NA,TRBJ2-7,TGCGCCAGCAGCCCAGGTTTGCGGGTCGCCTACGAGCAGTACTTC,CASSPGLRVAYEQYF
TRBV18,NA,NA,TRBJ1-1,TGTGCCAGCTCACCGAACGCTGGAGGGAGGAGCACTGAAGCTTTCTTT,CASSPNAGGRSTEAFF
TRBV3-1,NA,TRBD2,TRBJ2-2,TGTGCCAGCAGCCAAGTGGGACTAGCGGGAGTTAACACCGGGGAGCTGTTTTTT,CASSQVGLAGVNTGELFF
TRBV4-1,NA,TRBD1,TRBJ1-1,TGCGCCAGCAGCCGCCCCGGGACAGGGGGCGCGAGCACTGAAGCTTTCTTT,CASSRPGTGGASTEAFF
TRBV6-2/TRBV6-3,NA,TRBD2,TRBJ2-1,TGTGCCAGCACCTGGGACTACGTAACCTACAATGAGCAGTTCTTC,CASTWDYVTYNEQFF
TRBV7-9,once,NA,TRBJ1-1,TGTGCCAGCAGCCCCCGGGGGTCGGACACTGAAGCTTTCTTT,CASSPRGSDTEAFF
TRBV20-1,NA,NA,TRBJ1-3,TGCAGTGCTAGAGAACGGACAGTCGGTGAAAACACCATATATTTT,CSARERTVGENTIYF
TRBV7-9,NA,NA,TRBJ1-1,TGTGCCAGCAGCTTAGGTTTGTCGAACACTGAAGCTTTCTTT,CASSLGLSNTEAFF
TRBV4-1,NA,TRBD2,TRBJ2-7,TGCGCCAGCAACCACCACGGACTAGTTGGGTCCGACGAGCAGTACTTC,CASNHHGLVGSDEQYF
TRBV4-1,NA,TRBD1,TRBJ2-1,TGCGCCAGCAGCCAAGTGGGGACAGGGAGTGATGAGCAGTTCTTC,CASSQVGTGSDEQFF